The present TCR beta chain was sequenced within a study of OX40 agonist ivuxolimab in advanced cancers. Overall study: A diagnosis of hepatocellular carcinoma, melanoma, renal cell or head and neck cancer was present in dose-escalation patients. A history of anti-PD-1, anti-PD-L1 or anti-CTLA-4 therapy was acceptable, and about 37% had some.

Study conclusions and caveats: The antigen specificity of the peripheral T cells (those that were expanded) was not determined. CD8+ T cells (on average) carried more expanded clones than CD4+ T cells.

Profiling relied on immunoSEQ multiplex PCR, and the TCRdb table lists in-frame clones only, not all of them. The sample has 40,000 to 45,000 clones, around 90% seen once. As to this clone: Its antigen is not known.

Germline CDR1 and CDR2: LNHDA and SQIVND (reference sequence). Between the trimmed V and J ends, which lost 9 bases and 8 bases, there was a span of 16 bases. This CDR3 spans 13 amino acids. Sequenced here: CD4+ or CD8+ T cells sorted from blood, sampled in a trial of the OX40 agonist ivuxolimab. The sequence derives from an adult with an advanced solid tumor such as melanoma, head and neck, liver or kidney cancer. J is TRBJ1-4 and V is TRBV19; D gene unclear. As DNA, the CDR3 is TGTGCCAGCGAAACTCCTCGGGGAGAAAAACTGTTTTTT. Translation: CASETPRGEKLFF. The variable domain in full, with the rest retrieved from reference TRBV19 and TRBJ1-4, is DGGITQSPKYLFRKEGQNVTLSCEQNLNHDAMYWYRQDPGQGLRLIYYSQIVNDFQKGDIAEGYSVSREKKESFPLTVTSAQKNPTAFYLCASETPRGEKLFFGSGTQLSVL.